What follows is one T cell receptor (beta chain) and its context. Antigen specificity is unknown. The sample originates from a study of monozygotic twins with cystic fibrosis. About the study: Library input was 2.5 to 3.5 micrograms of fragmented DNA, with roughly 15 PCR cycles. General observations from the study: J usage was most co-twin-similar in 8 of 16 pairs, V in 13. Clonality was generally low (median about 0.0095), higher in the most severe patients.

Measured with immunoSEQ multiplex PCR; TCRdb has only the in-frame clones, and not every one. Of around 27,000 clones in the sample, 95% to 97% were seen once. The germline V gene has CDR1 GTSNPN and CDR2 SVGIG (reference sequence). Between the trimmed V and J ends, which lost 0 bases and 5 bases, there was a span of 10 bases. The CDR3 extends over 13 amino acids. The clonotype was recovered from a girl aged 2-9 years with cystic fibrosis. The sequencing sample was made of blood. The V call is TRBV30, the J call TRBJ2-5; D is unclear. The CDR3 spells CAWSVTIKETQYF. DNA for the CDR3: TGTGCCTGGAGTGTAACGATTAAGGAGACCCAGTACTTC.